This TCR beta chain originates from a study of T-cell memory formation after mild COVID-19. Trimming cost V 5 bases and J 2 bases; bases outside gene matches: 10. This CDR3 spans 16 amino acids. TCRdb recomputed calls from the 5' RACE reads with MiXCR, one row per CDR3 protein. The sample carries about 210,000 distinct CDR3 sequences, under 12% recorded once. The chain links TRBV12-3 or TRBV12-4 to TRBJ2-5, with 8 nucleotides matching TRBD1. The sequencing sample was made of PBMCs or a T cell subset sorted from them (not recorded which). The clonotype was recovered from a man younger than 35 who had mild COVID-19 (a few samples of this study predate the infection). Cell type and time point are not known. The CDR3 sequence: CASSLTGGWLQETQYF. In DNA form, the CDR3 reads TGTGCCAGCAGTCTCACAGGGGGGTGGCTTCAAGAGACCCAGTACTTC.